These T cell receptor beta chains were read from a single sample in a study of blood T cell repertoires in COVID-19. Sequenced by immunoSEQ multiplex PCR; TCRdb stores in-frame clones only, minus some. Of fewer than 40,000 clones listed, 80% are singletons. Sequencing was carried out using peripheral blood. These receptor sequences come from an older man with active or convalescent COVID-19. CDR3s include the opening cysteine and the closing phenylalanine or tryptophan.

J gene,V gene,CDR3 protein
TRBJ1-6,TRBV6-4,CATDRASNSPLHF
TRBJ1-1,TRBV29-1,CSVVGRGQGNTEAFF
TRBJ2-5,TRBV18,CASSPGQGFGETQYF
TRBJ2-7,TRBV10-3,CAINRAGRYEQYF
TRBJ1-2,TRBV19,CASSIPPGPDSYGYTF
TRBJ2-3,TRBV2,CASSEDGTDTQYF
TRBJ1-1,TRBV28,CASRPYRGHDTEAFF
TRBJ1-4,TRBV19,CASSIDLSEKLFF
TRBJ2-3,TRBV11-2,CASSLSVSGSSTDTQYF
TRBJ1-2,TRBV7-8,CASSFRSANYGYTF
TRBJ1-1,TRBV7-8,CASSLQGWITEAFF
TRBJ2-7,TRBV6-6,CASSHIRSYEQYF
TRBJ2-3,TRBV5-1,CASSFGTGGTDTQYF
TRBJ2-5,TRBV11-2,CASSLGGTGDPLQETQYF
TRBJ2-1,TRBV24-1,CATAPGSGLYNEQFF
TRBJ2-1,TRBV19,CASREGSGNNEQFF
TRBJ2-7,TRBV28,CASSLGALEQYF
TRBJ2-7,TRBV7-2,CASSLVDWGVNEQYF
TRBJ2-5,TRBV7-2,CASSLSDIGETQYF
TRBJ2-7,TRBV6-6,CASSLGALGEQYF
TRBJ1-4,TRBV19,CASSLQGATNEKLFF
TRBJ2-3,TRBV5-5,CASSPGGRMGGTDTQYF
TRBJ1-3,TRBV7-2,CASSGGTVSGNTIYF
TRBJ2-1,TRBV7-9,CASSLGANEQFF
TRBJ2-7,TRBV19,CASSRGQGFSYEQYF
TRBJ2-4,TRBV19,CASSQRGQENIQYF
TRBJ1-2,TRBV3-1/TRBV3-2,CASSQGVYYGYTF
TRBJ2-7,TRBV28,CASSFDIAYEQYF
TRBJ2-1,TRBV7-9,CASSTGPAGGLNEQFF
TRBJ1-3,TRBV7-2,CASMLDRAGNTIYF
TRBJ1-4,TRBV6-5,CASSLSGSNEKLFF
TRBJ1-4,TRBV19,CASREKTGQRLSSTNEKLFF
TRBJ2-3,TRBV4-2,CASSQAIGSGGVTDTQYF
TRBJ2-7,TRBV11-2,CASSFWAGTYEQYF
TRBJ1-5,TRBV2,CASSEGGALPQHF
TRBJ1-6,TRBV28,CASSFIRVTDGNSPLHF
TRBJ1-2,TRBV7-2,CASTPGDRLNYGYTF
TRBJ2-5,TRBV5-1,CASSLVSGEETQYF
TRBJ2-4,TRBV28,CASSQTGLLHF
TRBJ2-3,TRBV6-2/TRBV6-3,CASSDKREGQDTQYF
TRBJ2-3,TRBV2,CASSEWGLAGDTQYF
TRBJ1-1,TRBV6-6,CASSDGTASEAFF
TRBJ1-6,TRBV7-9,CASSQDRGDNSPLHF
TRBJ2-3,TRBV29-1,CSAQGGMAGRADTQYF
TRBJ2-1,TRBV5-6,CASSLGQGYNEQFF
TRBJ1-4,TRBV28,CASSPTGQGRGEKLFF